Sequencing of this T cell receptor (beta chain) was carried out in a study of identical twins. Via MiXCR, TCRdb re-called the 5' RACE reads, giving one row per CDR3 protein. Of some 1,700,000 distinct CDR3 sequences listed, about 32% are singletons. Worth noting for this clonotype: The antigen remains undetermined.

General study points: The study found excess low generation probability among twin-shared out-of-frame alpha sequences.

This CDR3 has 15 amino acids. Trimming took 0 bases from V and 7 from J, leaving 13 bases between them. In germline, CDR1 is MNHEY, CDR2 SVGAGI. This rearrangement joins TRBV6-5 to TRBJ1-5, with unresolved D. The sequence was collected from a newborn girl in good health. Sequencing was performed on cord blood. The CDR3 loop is CASSYSREKGQPQHF. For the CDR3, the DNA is TGTGCCAGCAGTTACTCAAGGGAAAAAGGGCAGCCCCAGCATTTT.